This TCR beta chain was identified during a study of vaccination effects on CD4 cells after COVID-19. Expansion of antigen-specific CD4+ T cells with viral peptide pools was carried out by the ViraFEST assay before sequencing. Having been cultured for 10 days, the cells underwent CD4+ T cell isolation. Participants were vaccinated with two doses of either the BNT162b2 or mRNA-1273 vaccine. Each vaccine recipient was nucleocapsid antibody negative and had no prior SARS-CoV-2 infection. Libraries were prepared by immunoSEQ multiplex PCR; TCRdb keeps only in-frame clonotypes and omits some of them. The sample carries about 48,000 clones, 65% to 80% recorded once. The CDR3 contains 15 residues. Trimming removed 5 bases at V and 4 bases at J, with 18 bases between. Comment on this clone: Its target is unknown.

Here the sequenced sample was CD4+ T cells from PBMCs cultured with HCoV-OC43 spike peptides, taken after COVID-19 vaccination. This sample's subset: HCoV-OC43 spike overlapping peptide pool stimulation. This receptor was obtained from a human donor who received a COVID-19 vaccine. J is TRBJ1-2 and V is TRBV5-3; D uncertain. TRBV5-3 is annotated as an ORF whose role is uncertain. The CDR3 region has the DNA TGTGCCAGAAGACACCTCAGCCCCTCGGTCTATGGCTACACCTTC. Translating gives CARRHLSPSVYGYTF.